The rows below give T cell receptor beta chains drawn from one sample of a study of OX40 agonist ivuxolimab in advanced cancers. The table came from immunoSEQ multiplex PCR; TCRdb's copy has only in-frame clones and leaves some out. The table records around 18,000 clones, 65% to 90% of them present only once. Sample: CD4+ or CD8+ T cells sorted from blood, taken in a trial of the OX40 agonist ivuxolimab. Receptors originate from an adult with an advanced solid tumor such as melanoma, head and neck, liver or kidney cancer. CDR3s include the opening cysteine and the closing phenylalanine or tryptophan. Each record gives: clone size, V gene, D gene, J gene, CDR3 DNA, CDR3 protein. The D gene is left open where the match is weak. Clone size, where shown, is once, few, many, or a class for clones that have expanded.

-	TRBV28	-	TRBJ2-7	TGTGCCAGCAGTTTAGGGGGTCCCCGGGCTGGGGAGCAGTACTTC	CASSLGGPRAGEQYF
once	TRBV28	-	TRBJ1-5	TGTGCCAGCAGTTCTACCGGACAAAGCAATCAGCCCCAGCATTTT	CASSSTGQSNQPQHF
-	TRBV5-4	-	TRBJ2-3	TGTGCCAGCAGCCCCCAGGGGGGGCGGAAAGATACGCAGTATTTT	CASSPQGGRKDTQYF
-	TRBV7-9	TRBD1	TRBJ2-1	TGTGCCAGCAGCGTCCGGACAGGGTCGCTCAATGAGCAGTTCTTC	CASSVRTGSLNEQFF
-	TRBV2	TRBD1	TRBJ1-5	TGTGCCAGCAGTGGACAGGGGGCCCGACAGCCCCAGCATTTT	CASSGQGARQPQHF
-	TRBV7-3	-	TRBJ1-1	TGTGCCAGCAGCTTAAACCGGGGGGGTGAAGCTTTCTTT	CASSLNRGGEAFF
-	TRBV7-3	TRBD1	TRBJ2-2	TGTGCCAGCAGCTCTAGACAGGGGGCAGCCGGGGAGCTGTTTTTT	CASSSRQGAAGELFF
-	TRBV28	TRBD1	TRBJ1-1	TGTGCCAGCAGGGAGACCTCAGGGGGATTGAACACTGAAGCTTTCTTT	CASRETSGGLNTEAFF
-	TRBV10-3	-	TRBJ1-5	TGTGCCATCAGTGATAAGGGATATAGCAATCAGCCCCAGCATTTT	CAISDKGYSNQPQHF
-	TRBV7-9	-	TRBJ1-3	TGTGCCAGCAGCTCGGAGGTTCTGTCTGGAAACACCATATATTTT	CASSSEVLSGNTIYF
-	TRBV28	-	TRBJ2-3	TGTGCCAGCAGTTCCATACTCCGCCAGCAGTATTTT	CASSSILRQQYF
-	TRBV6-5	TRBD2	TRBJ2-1	TGTGCCAGCAGTTACTCCGGGACTAGCTACAATGAGCAGTTCTTC	CASSYSGTSYNEQFF
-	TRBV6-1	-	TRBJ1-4	TGTGCCAGCAGTGAAAAAACCCGGGGTAGAGCTAATGAAAAACTGTTTTTT	CASSEKTRGRANEKLFF
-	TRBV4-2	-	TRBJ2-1	TGTGCCAGCAGCCAAGAAGGGCATGAGCAGTTCTTC	CASSQEGHEQFF
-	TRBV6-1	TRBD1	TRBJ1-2	TGTGCCAGCAGCCCAGCAGGGGGGGCGATCGGCGGCTACACCTTC	CASSPAGGAIGGYTF
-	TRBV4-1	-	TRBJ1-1	TGCGCCAGCAGCCAACCCTCGGGACGCACGATCGGCCCCACTGAAGCTTTCTTT	CASSQPSGRTIGPTEAFF
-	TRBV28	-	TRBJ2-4	TGTGCCAGCAGTGCGACAGGAACCATGAGGAACATTCAGTACTTC	CASSATGTMRNIQYF
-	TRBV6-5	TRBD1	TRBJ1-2	TGTGCCAGCAGAGGGGACAGCACCTATGGCTACACCTTC	CASRGDSTYGYTF
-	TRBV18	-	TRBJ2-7	TGTGCCAGCTCACCAAAGGGGGGCGAGCAGTACTTC	CASSPKGGEQYF
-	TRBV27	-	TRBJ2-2	TGTGCCAGCAGCCAATGGGGCACCGGGGAGCTGTTTTTT	CASSQWGTGELFF